This TCR beta chain was documented in a study of shared clonotypes between healthy human individuals. Genomic DNA (from each subset) was split evenly across several immunoSEQ plates. The DNA input per sorted-subset replicate PCR was around 200 ng, corresponding to 30,000 or so T cell genomes. Method: immunoSEQ multiplex PCR; TCRdb's copy keeps in-frame clones and lacks some. The table shows about 680,000 clones, with about 90% occurring only once. CD45RO-negative cells were positively selected for CCR7, leaving out terminally differentiated effector memory CD45RA+ cells. Germline V gene sequence: CDR1 SGHAT, CDR2 FQNNGV. The CDR3 sequence is 16 residues long. V lost 1 base, J lost 1 base, and 11 bases lay in between.

The sequence was collected from a man aged 25-45 years in good health. The sequencing sample was made of naive CD8+ T cells sorted from blood. The chain has TRBV11-2 and TRBJ2-1; tentatively, D is TRBD1 (7 bases). DNA of the CDR3: TGTGCCAGCAGCTTAGGTCCAGGGGGGTCCTACAATGAGCAGTTCTTC. This codes for CASSLGPGGSYNEQFF.